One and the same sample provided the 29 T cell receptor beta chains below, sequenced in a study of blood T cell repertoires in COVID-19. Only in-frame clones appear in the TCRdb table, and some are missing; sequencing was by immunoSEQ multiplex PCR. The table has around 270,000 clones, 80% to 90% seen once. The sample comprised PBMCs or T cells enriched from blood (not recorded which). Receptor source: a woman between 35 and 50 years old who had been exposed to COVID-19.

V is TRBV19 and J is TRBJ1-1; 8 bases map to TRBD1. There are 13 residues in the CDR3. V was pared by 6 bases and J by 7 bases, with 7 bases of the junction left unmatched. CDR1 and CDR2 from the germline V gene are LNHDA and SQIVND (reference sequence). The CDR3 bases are TGTGCCAGTAGCCAGATGGGGACAGGTGAAGCTTTCTTT. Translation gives CASSQMGTGEAFF.

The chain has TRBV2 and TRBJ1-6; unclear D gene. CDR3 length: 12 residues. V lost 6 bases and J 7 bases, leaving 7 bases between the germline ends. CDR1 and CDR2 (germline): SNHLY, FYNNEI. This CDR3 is CASRTENSPLHF. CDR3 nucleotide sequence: TGTGCCAGCAGAACAGAGAATTCACCCCTCCACTTT. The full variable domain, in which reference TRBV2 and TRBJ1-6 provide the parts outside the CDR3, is EPEVTQTPSHQVTQMGQEVILRCVPISNHLYFYWYRQILGQKVEFLVSFYNNEISEKSEIFDDQFSVERPDGSNFTLKIRSTKLEDSAMYFCASRTENSPLHFGNGTRLTVT.

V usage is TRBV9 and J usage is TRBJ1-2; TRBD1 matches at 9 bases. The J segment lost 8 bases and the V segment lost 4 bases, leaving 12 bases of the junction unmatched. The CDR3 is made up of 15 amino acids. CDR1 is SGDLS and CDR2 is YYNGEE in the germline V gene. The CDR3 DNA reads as TGTGCCAGCAGCCCGGCCCCGGGACAGGGACGCGGCTACACCTTC. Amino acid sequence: CASSPAPGQGRGYTF.

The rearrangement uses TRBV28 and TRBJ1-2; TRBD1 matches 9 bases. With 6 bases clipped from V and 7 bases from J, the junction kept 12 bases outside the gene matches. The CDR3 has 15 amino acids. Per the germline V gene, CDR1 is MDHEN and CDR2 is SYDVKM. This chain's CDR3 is CASSTTGQGKPGYTF. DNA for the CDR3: TGTGCCAGCAGCACTACGGGACAGGGAAAACCTGGCTACACCTTC.

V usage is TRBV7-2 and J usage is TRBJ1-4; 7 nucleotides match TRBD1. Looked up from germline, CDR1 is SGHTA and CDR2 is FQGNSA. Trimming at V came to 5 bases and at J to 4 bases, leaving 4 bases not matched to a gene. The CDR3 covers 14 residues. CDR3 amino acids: CASSPWDSNEKLFF. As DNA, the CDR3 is TGTGCCAGCAGCCCCTGGGACAGTAATGAAAAACTGTTTTTT.

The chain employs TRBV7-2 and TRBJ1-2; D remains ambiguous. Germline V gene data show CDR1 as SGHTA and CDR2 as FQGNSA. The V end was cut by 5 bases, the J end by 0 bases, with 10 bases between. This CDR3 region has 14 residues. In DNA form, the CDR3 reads TGTGCCAGCAGCATAACAGTTTCTAACTATGGCTACACCTTC. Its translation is CASSITVSNYGYTF. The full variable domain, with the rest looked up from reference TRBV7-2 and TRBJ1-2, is GAGVSQSPSNKVTEKGKDVELRCDPISGHTALYWYRQSLGQGLEFLIYFQGNSAPDKSGLPSDRFSAERTGGSVSTLTIQRTQQEDSAVYLCASSITVSNYGYTFGSGTRLTVV.

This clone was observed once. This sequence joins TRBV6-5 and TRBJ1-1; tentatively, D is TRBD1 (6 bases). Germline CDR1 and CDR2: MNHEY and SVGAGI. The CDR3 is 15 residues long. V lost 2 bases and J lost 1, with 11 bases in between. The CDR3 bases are TGTGCCAGCAGTTACCGGGGGGGCGGGAACACTGAAGCTTTCTTT. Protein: CASSYRGGGNTEAFF.

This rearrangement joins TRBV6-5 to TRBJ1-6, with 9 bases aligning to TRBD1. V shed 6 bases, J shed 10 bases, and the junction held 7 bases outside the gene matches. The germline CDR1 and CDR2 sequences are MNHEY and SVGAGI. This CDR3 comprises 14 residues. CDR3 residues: CASRNTGGNSPLHF. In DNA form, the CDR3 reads TGTGCCAGCAGAAATACAGGGGGCAACTCACCCCTCCACTTT.

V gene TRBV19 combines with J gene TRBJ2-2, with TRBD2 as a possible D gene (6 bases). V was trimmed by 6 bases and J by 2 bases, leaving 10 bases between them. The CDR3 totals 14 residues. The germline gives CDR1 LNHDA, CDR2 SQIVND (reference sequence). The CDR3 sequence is CASRGGTNTGELFF. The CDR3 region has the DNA TGTGCCAGTAGGGGGGGTACAAACACCGGGGAGCTGTTTTTT.

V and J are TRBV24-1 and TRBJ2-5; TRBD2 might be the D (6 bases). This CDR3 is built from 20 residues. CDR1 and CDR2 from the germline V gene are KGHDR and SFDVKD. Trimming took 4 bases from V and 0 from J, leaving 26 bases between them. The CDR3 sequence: CATSDRSGPGSYFDQETQYF. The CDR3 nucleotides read TGTGCCACCAGTGACCGTTCCGGCCCCGGGAGCTATTTCGACCAAGAGACCCAGTACTTC.

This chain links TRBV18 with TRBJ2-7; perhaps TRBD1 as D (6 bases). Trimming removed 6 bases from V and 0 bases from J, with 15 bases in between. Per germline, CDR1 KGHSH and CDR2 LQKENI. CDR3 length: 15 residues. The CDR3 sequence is CASSSTGLSSYEQYV. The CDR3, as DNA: TGTGCCAGCTCGTCAACAGGGTTGAGCTCCTACGAGCAGTACGTC.

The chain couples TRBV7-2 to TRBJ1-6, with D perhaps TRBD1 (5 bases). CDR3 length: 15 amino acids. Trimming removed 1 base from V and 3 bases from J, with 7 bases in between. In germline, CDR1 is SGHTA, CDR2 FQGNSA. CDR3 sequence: CASSLEGNYNSPLHF. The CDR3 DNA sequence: TGTGCCAGCAGCTTAGAGGGGAACTATAATTCACCCCTCCACTTT.

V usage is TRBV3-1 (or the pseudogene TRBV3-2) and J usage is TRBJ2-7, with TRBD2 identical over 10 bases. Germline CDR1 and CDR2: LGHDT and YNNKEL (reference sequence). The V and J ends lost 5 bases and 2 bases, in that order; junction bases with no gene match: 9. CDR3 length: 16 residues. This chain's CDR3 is CASSELAGAPTYEQYF. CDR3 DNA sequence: TGTGCCAGCAGCGAGCTAGCGGGGGCCCCCACCTACGAGCAGTACTTC.

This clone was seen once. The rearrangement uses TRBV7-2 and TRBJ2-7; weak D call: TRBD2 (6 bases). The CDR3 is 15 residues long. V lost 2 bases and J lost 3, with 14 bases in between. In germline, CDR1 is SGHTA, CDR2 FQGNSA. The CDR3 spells CASSLSAMGGYEQYV. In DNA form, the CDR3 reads TGTGCCAGCAGCTTATCGGCAATGGGGGGCTACGAGCAGTACGTC.

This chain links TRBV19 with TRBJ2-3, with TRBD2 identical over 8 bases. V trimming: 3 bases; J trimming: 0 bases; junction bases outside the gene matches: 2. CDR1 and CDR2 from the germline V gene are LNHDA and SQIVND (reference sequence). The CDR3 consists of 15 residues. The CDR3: CASSISGASTDTQYF. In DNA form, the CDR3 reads TGTGCCAGTAGTATTAGCGGGGCTAGCACAGATACGCAGTATTTT.

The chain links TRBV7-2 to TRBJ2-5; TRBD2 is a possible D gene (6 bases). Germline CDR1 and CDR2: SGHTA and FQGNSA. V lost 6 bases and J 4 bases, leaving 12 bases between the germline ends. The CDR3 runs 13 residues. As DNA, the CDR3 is TGTGCCAGCAGATTCCAGGGAGGAGAGACCCAGTACTTC. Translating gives CASRFQGGETQYF.

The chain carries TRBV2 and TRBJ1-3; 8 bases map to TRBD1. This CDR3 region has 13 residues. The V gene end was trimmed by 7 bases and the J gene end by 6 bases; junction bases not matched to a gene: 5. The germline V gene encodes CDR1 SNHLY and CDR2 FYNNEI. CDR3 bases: TGTGCCAGCAAAGGGACAGGTGAAAACACCATATATTTT. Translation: CASKGTGENTIYF.

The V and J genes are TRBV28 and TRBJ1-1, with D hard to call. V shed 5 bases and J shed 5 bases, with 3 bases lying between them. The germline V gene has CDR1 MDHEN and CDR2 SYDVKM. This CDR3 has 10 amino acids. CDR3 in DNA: TGTGCCAGCAGTACTACTGAAGCTTTCTTT. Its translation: CASSTTEAFF.

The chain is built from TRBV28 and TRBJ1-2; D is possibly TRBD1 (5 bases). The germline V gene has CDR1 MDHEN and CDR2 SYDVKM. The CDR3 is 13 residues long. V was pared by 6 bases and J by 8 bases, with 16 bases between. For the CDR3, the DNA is TGTGCCAGCAGGTCCGGGTGGGGCCGGGGCTACACCTTC. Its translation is CASRSGWGRGYTF.

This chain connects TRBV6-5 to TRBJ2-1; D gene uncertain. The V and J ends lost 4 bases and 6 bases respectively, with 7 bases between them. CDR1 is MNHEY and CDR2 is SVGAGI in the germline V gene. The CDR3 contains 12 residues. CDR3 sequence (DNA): TGTGCCAGCAGTTCTACCTCCAATGAGCAGTTCTTC. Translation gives CASSSTSNEQFF.

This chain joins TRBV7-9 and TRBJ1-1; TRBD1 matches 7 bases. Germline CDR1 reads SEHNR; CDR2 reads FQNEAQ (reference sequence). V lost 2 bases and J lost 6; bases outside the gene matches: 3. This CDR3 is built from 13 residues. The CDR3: CASSLTTGSEAFF. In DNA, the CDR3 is TGTGCCAGCAGCTTAACGACAGGGTCTGAAGCTTTCTTT.

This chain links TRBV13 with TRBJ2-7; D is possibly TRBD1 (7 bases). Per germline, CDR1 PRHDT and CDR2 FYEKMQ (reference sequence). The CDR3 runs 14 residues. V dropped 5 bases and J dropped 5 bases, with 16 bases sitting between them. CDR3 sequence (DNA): TGTGCCAGCAGCCTAAGAGGGGGCGGGGACGAGCAGTACTTC. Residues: CASSLRGGGDEQYF.

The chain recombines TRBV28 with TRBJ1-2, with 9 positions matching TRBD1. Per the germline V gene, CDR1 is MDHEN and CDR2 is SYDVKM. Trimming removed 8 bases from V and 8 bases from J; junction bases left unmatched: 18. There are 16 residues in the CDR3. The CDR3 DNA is TGTGCCAGCCGCGAGATGAAACAGGGGGCATCGCGGGGCTACACCTTC. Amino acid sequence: CASREMKQGASRGYTF.

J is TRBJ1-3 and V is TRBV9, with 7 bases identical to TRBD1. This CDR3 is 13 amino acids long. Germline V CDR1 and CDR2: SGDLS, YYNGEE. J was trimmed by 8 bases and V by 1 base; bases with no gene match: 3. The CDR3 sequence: CASSVQGVDTIYF. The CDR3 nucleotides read TGTGCCAGCAGCGTACAGGGGGTGGACACCATATATTTT.

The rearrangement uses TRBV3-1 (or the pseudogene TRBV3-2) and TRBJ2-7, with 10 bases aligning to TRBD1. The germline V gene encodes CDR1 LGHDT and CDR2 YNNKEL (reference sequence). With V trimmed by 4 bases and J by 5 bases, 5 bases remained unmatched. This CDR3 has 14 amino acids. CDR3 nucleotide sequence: TGTGCCAGCAGCCGACAGGGGGCAGGCCACGAGCAGTACTTC. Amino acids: CASSRQGAGHEQYF.

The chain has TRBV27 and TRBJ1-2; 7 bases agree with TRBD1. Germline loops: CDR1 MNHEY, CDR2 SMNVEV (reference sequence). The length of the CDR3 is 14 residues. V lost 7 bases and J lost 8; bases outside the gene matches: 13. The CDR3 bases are TGTGCCAGCAAGAGAATTGAGCCAGGGGGAGGCTACACCTTC. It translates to CASKRIEPGGGYTF.

CDR3 amino acids: CASSQGGGNTEAFF. DNA of the CDR3: TGCGCCAGCAGCCAAGGGGGGGGGAACACTGAAGCTTTCTTT. V and J are TRBV4-1 and TRBJ1-1; possible D gene TRBD1, 5 bases. V was clipped by 1 base and J by 1 base, with 7 bases between them. The CDR3 totals 14 residues. Germline V gene lookup returns CDR1 MGHRA and CDR2 YSYEKL.

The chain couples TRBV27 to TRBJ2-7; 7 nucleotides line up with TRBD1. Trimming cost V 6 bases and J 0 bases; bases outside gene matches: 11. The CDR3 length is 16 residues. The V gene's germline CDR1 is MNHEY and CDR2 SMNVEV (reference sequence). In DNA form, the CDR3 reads TGTGCCAGCAGCCCTTTGGGACAGTCCAGCTCCTACGAGCAGTACGTC. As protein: CASSPLGQSSSYEQYV.

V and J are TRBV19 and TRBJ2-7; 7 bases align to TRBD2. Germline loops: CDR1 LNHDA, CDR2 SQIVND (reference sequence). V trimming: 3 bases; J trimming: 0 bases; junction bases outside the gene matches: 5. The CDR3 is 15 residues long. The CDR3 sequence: CASSMGGTSSYEQYF. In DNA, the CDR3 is TGTGCCAGTAGTATGGGGGGGACCAGCTCCTACGAGCAGTACTTC.